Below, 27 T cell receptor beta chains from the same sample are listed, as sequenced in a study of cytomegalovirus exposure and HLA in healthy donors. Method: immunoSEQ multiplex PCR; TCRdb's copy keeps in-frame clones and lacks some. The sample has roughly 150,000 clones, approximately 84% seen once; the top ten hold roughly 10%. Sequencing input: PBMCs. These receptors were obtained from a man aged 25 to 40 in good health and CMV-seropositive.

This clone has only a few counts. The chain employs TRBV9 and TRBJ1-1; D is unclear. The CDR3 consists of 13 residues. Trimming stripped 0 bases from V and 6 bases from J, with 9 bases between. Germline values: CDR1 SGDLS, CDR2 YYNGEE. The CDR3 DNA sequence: TGTGCCAGCAGCGTAGGACTCCAATCTGAAGCTTTCTTT. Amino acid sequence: CASSVGLQSEAFF.

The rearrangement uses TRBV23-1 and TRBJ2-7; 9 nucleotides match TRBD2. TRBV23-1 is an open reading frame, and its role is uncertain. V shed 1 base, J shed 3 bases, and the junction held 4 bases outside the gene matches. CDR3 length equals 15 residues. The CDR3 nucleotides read TGCGCCAGCAGTCAATTAGGCGGGAGGGACTACGAGCAGTACTTC. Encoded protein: CASSQLGGRDYEQYF.

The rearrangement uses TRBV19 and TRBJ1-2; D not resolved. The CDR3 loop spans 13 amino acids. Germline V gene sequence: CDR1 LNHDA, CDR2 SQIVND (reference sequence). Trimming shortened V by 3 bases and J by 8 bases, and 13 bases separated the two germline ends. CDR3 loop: CASSMPGVVGYTF. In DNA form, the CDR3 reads TGTGCCAGTAGTATGCCCGGGGTCGTCGGCTACACCTTC.

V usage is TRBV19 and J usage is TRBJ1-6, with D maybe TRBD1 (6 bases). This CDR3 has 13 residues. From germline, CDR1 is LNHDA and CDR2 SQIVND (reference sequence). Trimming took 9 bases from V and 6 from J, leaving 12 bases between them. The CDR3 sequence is CASKQGLNSPLHF. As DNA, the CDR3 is TGTGCCAGCAAACAGGGTCTTAATTCACCCCTCCACTTT.

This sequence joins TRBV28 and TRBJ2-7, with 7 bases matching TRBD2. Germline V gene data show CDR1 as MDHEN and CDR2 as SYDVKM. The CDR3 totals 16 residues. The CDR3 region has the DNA TGTTTAATCTGGGGTTACCCGGGGGGTCCGTCCTACGAGCAGTACTTC. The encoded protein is CLIWGYPGGPSYEQYF.

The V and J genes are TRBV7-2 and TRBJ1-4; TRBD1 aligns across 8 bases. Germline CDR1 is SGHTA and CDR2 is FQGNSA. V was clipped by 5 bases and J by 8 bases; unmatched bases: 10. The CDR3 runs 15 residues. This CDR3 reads CASSPGDRGGEKLFF. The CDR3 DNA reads TGTGCCAGCAGCCCGGGAGACAGGGGTGGGGAAAAACTGTTTTTT.

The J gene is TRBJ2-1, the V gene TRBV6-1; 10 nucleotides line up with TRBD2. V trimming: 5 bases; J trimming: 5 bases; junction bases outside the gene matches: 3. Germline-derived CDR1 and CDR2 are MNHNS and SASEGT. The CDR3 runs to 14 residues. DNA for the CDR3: TGTGCCAGCAGTCTAACTAGCGGGAACAATGAGCAGTTCTTC. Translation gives CASSLTSGNNEQFF.

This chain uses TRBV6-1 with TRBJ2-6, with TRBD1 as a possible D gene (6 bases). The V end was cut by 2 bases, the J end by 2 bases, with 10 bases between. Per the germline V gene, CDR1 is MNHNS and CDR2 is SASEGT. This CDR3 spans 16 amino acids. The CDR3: CASSENRATGANVLTF. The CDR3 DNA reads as TGTGCCAGCAGTGAAAACAGGGCCACTGGGGCCAACGTCCTGACTTTC.

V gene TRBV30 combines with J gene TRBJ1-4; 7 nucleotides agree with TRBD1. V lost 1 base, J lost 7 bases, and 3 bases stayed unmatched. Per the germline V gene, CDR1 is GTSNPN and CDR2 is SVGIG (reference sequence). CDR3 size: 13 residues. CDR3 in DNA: TGTGCCTGGAGTGAGGGGGCACGTGAAAAACTGTTTTTT. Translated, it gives CAWSEGAREKLFF.

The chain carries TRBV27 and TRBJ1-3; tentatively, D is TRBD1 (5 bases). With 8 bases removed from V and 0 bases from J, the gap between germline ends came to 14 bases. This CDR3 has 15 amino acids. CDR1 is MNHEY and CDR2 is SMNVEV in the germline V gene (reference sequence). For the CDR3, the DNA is TGTGCCAGCGGGGGTCGGGGGGACTCTGGAAACACCATATATTTT. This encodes CASGGRGDSGNTIYF.

CDR3 sequence: CASRSSQGTSAGELFF. CDR3 nucleotides: TGCGCCAGCAGGTCCTCTCAGGGGACGAGTGCCGGGGAGCTGTTTTTT. The V and J genes are TRBV5-1 and TRBJ2-2; TRBD1 might be the D (6 bases). V lost 5 bases and J 6 bases, leaving 20 bases between the germline ends. There are 16 residues in the CDR3. Germline V gives CDR1 SGHRS, CDR2 YFSETQ.

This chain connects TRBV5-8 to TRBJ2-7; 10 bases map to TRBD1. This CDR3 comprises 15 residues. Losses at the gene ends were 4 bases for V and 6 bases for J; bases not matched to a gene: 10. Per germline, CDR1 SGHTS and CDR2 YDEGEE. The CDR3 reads CASSGGSGTGAEQYF. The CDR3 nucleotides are TGTGCCAGCAGCGGGGGGTCTGGGACAGGGGCCGAGCAGTACTTC.

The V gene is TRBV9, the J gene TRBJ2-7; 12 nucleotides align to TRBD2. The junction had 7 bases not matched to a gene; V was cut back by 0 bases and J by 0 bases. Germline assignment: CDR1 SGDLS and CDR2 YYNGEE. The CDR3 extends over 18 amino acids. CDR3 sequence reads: CASSVGPTSGRSSYEQYF. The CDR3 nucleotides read TGTGCCAGCAGCGTAGGACCCACTAGCGGGAGGAGCTCCTACGAGCAGTACTTC.

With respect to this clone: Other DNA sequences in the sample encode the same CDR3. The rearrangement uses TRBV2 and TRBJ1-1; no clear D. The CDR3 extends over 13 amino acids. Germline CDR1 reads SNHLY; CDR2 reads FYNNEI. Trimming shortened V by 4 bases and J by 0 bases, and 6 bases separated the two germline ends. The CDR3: CASSGEVNTEAFF. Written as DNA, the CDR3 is TGTGCCAGCAGTGGCGAGGTGAACACTGAAGCTTTCTTT.

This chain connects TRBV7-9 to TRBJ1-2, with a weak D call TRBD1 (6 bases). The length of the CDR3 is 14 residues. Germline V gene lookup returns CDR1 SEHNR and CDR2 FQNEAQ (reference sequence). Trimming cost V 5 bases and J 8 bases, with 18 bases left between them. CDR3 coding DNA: TGTGCCAGCAGCGCACAGGGAAAGTTGTACGGCTACACCTTC. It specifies CASSAQGKLYGYTF.

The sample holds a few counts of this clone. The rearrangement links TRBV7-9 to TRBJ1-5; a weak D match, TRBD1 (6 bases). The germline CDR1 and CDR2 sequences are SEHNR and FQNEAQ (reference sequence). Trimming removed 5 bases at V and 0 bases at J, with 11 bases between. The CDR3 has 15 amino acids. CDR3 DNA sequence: TGTGCCAGCAGCCCTACAGGGCTTAGCAATCAGCCCCAGCATTTT. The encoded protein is CASSPTGLSNQPQHF.

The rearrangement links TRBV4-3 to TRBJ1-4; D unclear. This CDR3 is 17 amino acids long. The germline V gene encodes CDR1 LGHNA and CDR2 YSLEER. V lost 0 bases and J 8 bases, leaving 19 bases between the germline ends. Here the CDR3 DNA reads TGCGCCAGCAGCCAAGATCGGGCAGGAAGGAGGGAGGAAAAACTGTTTTTT. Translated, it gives CASSQDRAGRREEKLFF.

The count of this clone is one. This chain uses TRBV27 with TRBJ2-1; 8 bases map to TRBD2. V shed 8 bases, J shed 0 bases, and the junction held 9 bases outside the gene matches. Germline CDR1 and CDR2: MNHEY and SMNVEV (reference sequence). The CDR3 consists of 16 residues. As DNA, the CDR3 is TGTGCCAGCGCCCCCACTAGCGGTAACTCCTACAATGAGCAGTTCTTC. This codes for CASAPTSGNSYNEQFF.

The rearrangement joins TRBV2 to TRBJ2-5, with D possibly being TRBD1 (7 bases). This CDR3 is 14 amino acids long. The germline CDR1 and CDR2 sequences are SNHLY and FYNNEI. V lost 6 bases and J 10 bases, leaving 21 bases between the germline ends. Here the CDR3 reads CASSQEEGAENQYF. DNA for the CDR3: TGTGCCAGCAGCCAAGAGGAGGGGGCGGAAAACCAGTACTTC.

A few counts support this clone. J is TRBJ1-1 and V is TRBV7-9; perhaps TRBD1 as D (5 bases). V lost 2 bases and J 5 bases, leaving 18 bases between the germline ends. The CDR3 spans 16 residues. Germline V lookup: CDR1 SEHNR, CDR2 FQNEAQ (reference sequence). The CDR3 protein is CASSLSMGRGGTEAFF. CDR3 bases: TGTGCCAGCAGCTTATCAATGGGAAGGGGAGGGACTGAAGCTTTCTTT. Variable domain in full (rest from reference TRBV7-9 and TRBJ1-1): DTGVSQNPRHKITKRGQNVTFRCDPISEHNRLYWYRQTLGQGPEFLTYFQNEAQLEKSRLLSDRFSAERPKGSFSTLEIQRTEQGDSAMYLCASSLSMGRGGTEAFFGQGTRLTVV.

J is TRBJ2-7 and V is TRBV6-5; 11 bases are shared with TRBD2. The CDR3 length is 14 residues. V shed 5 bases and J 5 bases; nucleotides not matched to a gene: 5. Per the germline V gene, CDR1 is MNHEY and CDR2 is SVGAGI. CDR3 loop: CASSVAGGRNEQYF. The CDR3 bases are TGTGCCAGCAGTGTAGCGGGGGGGCGTAACGAGCAGTACTTC.

The CDR3 DNA is TGTGCCAGCAGTTTATGGGAACTAACTGCAACTAATGAAAAACTGTTTTTT. This encodes CASSLWELTATNEKLFF. The gene calls are TRBV28 and TRBJ1-4; D is unresolved. This CDR3 is 17 amino acids long. Trimming cost V 0 bases and J 0 bases, with 11 bases left between them. Germline V gene lookup returns CDR1 MDHEN and CDR2 SYDVKM.

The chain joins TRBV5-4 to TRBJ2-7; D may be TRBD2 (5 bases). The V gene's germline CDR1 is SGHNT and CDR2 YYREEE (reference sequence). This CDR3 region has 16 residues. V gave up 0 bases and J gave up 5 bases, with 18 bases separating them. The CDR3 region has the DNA TGTGCCAGCAGCTTGGCGGTGCAGGTCCCAGCGGACGAGCAGTACTTC. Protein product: CASSLAVQVPADEQYF.

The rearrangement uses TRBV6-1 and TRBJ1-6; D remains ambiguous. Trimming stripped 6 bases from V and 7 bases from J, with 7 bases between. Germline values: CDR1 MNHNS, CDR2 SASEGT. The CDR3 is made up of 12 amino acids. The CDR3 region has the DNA TGTGCCAGCAGAGGCGGAAATTCACCCCTCCACTTT. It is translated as CASRGGNSPLHF.

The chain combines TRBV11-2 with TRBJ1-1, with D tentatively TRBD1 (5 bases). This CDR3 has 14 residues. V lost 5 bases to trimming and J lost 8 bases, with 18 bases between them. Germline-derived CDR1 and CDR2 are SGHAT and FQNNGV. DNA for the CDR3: TGTGCCAGCAGCCAACTCCAGGGTTTCAGGGAAGCTTTCTTT. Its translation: CASSQLQGFREAFF.

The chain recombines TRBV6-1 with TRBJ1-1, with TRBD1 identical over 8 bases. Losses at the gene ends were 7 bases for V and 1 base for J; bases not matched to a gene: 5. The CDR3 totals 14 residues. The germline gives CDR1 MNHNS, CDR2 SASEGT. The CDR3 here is CASTLDRANTEAFF. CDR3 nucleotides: TGTGCCAGCACCCTGGACAGGGCGAACACTGAAGCTTTCTTT.

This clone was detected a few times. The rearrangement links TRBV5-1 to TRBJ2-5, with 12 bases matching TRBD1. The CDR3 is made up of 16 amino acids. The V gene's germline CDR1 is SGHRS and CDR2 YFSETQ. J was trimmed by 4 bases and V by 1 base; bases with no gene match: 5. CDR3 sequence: CASSLLGQGARETQYF. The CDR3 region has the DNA TGCGCCAGCAGCTTGTTGGGACAGGGGGCCAGAGAGACCCAGTACTTC.